The 25 T cell receptor beta chains in this list originate from one sample, sequenced in a study of T cell changes during pregnancy in multiple sclerosis. The assay was immunoSEQ multiplex PCR, and TCRdb's table has in-frame clones only and misses some. The sample lists tens of thousands of clones, under 95% seen once, with 0.65% to 0.9% in the top ten. Material: peripheral blood, obtained in the second trimester of pregnancy. These receptors came from a female donor with multiple sclerosis, enrolled in a pregnancy study.

The gene calls are TRBV6-5 and TRBJ1-3; maybe TRBD1 (6 bases). The CDR3 consists of 15 residues. The V and J ends lost 2 bases and 5 bases respectively, with 13 bases between them. The V gene's germline CDR1 is MNHEY and CDR2 SVGAGI. This CDR3 reads CASSYTNTGRNTIYF. The CDR3 DNA reads TGTGCCAGCAGTTACACCAATACAGGGAGAAACACCATATATTTT.

The chain recombines TRBV6-5 with TRBJ2-5; TRBD2 is a possible D gene (6 bases). CDR1 and CDR2 (germline): MNHEY, SVGAGI. Trimming pared 6 bases from V and 3 bases from J, leaving 11 bases between. This CDR3 spans 13 amino acids. DNA for the CDR3: TGTGCCAGCAGCGGCACGGGGGAAGAGACCCAGTACTTC. Its protein product is CASSGTGEETQYF.

The chain couples TRBV25-1 to TRBJ1-6; 8 bases are a match to TRBD1. The CDR3 runs 14 residues. CDR1 is MGHDK, CDR2 SYGVNS, per germline. V was pared by 6 bases and J by 9 bases, with 7 bases of the junction left unmatched. CDR3 protein: CASRLTGVGSPLHF. The DNA of the CDR3 is TGTGCCAGCAGATTGACAGGGGTGGGTTCACCCCTCCACTTT. Filled out from reference TRBV25-1 and TRBJ1-6, the complete variable domain reads EADIYQTPRYLVIGTGKKITLECSQTMGHDKMYWYQQDPGMELHLIHYSYGVNSTEKGDLSSESTVSRIRTEHFPLTLESARPSHTSQYLCASRLTGVGSPLHFGNGTRLTVT.

J is TRBJ2-1 and V is TRBV19, with D unclear. The V and J ends lost 0 bases and 7 bases respectively, with 7 bases between them. Germline V gene lookup returns CDR1 LNHDA and CDR2 SQIVND (reference sequence). The CDR3 length is 13 residues. This chain's CDR3 is CASSIDRLNEQFF. In nucleotides, the CDR3 is TGTGCCAGTAGTATAGACAGGTTGAATGAGCAGTTCTTC.

The chain couples TRBV27 to TRBJ2-7; 11 nucleotides align to TRBD2. The trim removed 7 bases at V and 0 bases at J, leaving 14 bases unmatched. Per germline, CDR1 MNHEY and CDR2 SMNVEV (reference sequence). The CDR3 is 18 residues long. The chain's CDR3 is CASTTFIGLAGRSYEQYF. CDR3 coding DNA: TGTGCCAGCACTACATTCATAGGACTAGCGGGCCGCTCCTACGAGCAGTACTTC.

The chain carries TRBV6-6 and TRBJ1-1, with D uncertain. CDR1 and CDR2 (germline): MNHNY, SVGAGI (reference sequence). Trimming took off 6 bases at V and 2 bases at J, with 7 bases between the two ends. The CDR3 has 12 residues. CDR3 protein: CASRHSNTEAFF. CDR3 in DNA: TGTGCCAGCAGACACAGTAACACTGAAGCTTTCTTT.

The rearrangement uses TRBV5-5 and TRBJ2-1, with TRBD2 as a possible D gene (6 bases). The V and J ends lost 3 bases and 10 bases respectively, with 11 bases between them. The germline V gene encodes CDR1 SGHKS and CDR2 YYEKEE (reference sequence). The CDR3 contains 12 residues. DNA of the CDR3: TGTGCCAGCAGCTGGACGGGGGAGGAGCAGTTCTTC. As protein: CASSWTGEEQFF.

This chain uses TRBV27 with TRBJ1-6, with TRBD1 matching 11 bases. V lost 5 bases and J lost 6; bases outside the gene matches: 0. Germline V gene data show CDR1 as MNHEY and CDR2 as SMNVEV (reference sequence). This CDR3 region has 14 residues. CDR3 in DNA: TGTGCCAGCAGTGGGACAGGGGGTAATTCACCCCTCCACTTT. It codes for CASSGTGGNSPLHF.

The chain combines TRBV25-1 with TRBJ1-2; D uncertain. The CDR3 length is 13 residues. Germline lookup yields CDR1 MGHDK and CDR2 SYGVNS. V was shortened by 5 bases and J by 3 bases, with 10 bases between the two germline ends. CDR3 region: CASSLYGDYGYTF. The CDR3 coding sequence is TGTGCCAGCAGTCTCTACGGGGACTATGGCTACACCTTC.

The chain carries TRBV5-1 and TRBJ2-7; TRBD2 is a possible D gene (5 bases). V was pared by 0 bases and J by 3 bases, with 13 bases between. Germline CDR1 is SGHRS and CDR2 is YFSETQ. This CDR3 is built from 15 residues. CDR3 sequence: CASSLGGSGYYEQYF. Written as DNA, the CDR3 is TGCGCCAGCAGCTTGGGAGGGAGCGGATACTACGAGCAGTACTTC.

The CDR3 sequence: CASSEGRTSGSEQYF. CDR3 DNA: TGTGCCAGCAGTGAAGGTAGGACTAGCGGGAGCGAGCAGTACTTC. V gene TRBV2 combines with J gene TRBJ2-7, with 13 positions matching TRBD2. Germline CDR1 SNHLY, CDR2 FYNNEI. This CDR3 is 15 amino acids long. V was clipped by 1 base and J by 6 bases; unmatched bases: 3. The whole variable domain, remainder taken from reference TRBV2 and TRBJ2-7, is EPEVTQTPSHQVTQMGQEVILRCVPISNHLYFYWYRQILGQKVEFLVSFYNNEISEKSEIFDDQFSVERPDGSNFTLKIRSTKLEDSAMYFCASSEGRTSGSEQYFGPGTRLTVT.

As DNA, the CDR3 is TGTGCCAGCAGTTACTCAGGGGCTCAGCCCCAGCATTTT. Its protein product is CASSYSGAQPQHF. The chain couples TRBV6-5 to TRBJ1-5; perhaps TRBD1 as D (5 bases). The CDR3 runs to 13 residues. The germline V gene encodes CDR1 MNHEY and CDR2 SVGAGI. The germline V and J ends were trimmed by 0 bases and 6 bases, with 6 bases remaining between them.

V usage is TRBV9 and J usage is TRBJ2-5; 14 bases line up with TRBD2. This CDR3 is built from 17 residues. V lost 0 bases and J lost 4; bases outside the gene matches: 5. Per the germline V gene, CDR1 is SGDLS and CDR2 is YYNGEE. CDR3 sequence (DNA): TGTGCCAGCAGCGTAGAAGGACTAGCGGGGGGCGGAGAGACCCAGTACTTC. Amino acids: CASSVEGLAGGGETQYF. Full variable domain (missing parts from reference TRBV9 and TRBJ2-5): DSGVTQTPKHLITATGQRVTLRCSPRSGDLSVYWYQQSLDQGLQFLIQYYNGEERAKGNILERFSAQQFPDLHSELNLSSLELGDSALYFCASSVEGLAGGGETQYFGPGTRLLVL.

For the CDR3, the DNA is TGTGCCAGCAGTGAAAGCGGGACAGGGTCGGATACGCAGTATTTT. Amino acid sequence: CASSESGTGSDTQYF. J is TRBJ2-3 and V is TRBV2, with 9 bases matching TRBD1. Per germline, CDR1 SNHLY and CDR2 FYNNEI. V dropped 2 bases and J dropped 6; count of bases not matched to a gene: 6. The CDR3 has 15 residues.

This clone came up a few times. One end of the junction is discordant with germline, which a read error may explain. The chain links TRBV6-6 to TRBJ2-1, with D unclear. The CDR3 sequence is 11 residues long. Germline CDR1 is MNHNY and CDR2 is SVGAGI (reference sequence). DNA for the CDR3: TGTGCCAGCAGTTCCTTCAATGAGCAGTTCTTC. Translation: CASSSFNEQFF.

The J gene is TRBJ2-7, the V gene TRBV7-2; D perhaps matches TRBD1 (6 bases). This CDR3 contains 16 residues. Germline CDR1 SGHTA, CDR2 FQGNSA. Trimming took off 5 bases at V and 5 bases at J, with 22 bases between the two ends. The CDR3, as DNA: TGTGCCAGCAGCCGCCACCTAGACAGGTATCGGCACGAGCAGTACTTC. This gives the protein CASSRHLDRYRHEQYF. The full variable domain, rest sourced from reference TRBV7-2 and TRBJ2-7, is GAGVSQSPSNKVTEKGKDVELRCDPISGHTALYWYRQSLGQGLEFLIYFQGNSAPDKSGLPSDRFSAERTGGSVSTLTIQRTQQEDSAVYLCASSRHLDRYRHEQYFGPGTRLTVT.

This chain uses TRBV4-1 with TRBJ2-3; D call uncertain. The CDR3 is 12 residues long. Germline assignment: CDR1 MGHRA and CDR2 YSYEKL. Between the trimmed V and J ends, which lost 0 bases and 11 bases, there was a span of 9 bases. The CDR3 nucleotides are TGCGCCAGCAGCCAAGACCTTCTCAGGCAGTATTTT. This encodes CASSQDLLRQYF.

The chain links TRBV10-3 to TRBJ1-5; 9 bases agree with TRBD1. Germline assignment: CDR1 ENHRY and CDR2 SYGVKD. This CDR3 comprises 15 residues. Losses at the gene ends were 6 bases for V and 1 base for J; bases not matched to a gene: 4. CDR3: CAISAGTGSNQPQHF. The CDR3 nucleotides are TGTGCCATCAGCGCCGGGACAGGGAGCAATCAGCCCCAGCATTTT.

This chain uses TRBV30 with TRBJ2-2; TRBD1 agrees at 11 bases. With V trimmed by 7 bases and J by 2 bases, 6 bases remained unmatched. The CDR3 runs 15 residues. Germline V lookup: CDR1 GTSNPN, CDR2 SVGIG (reference sequence). The CDR3 coding sequence is TGTGCCTCGGACAGGGGGCTCATTAACACCGGGGAGCTGTTTTTT. Translation gives CASDRGLINTGELFF.

This chain links TRBV11-2 with TRBJ2-7, with 7 bases identical to TRBD1. The V and J ends lost 5 bases and 1 base, in that order; junction bases with no gene match: 5. This CDR3 is built from 14 residues. The germline V gene has CDR1 SGHAT and CDR2 FQNNGV. The CDR3: CASSPRTGSYEQYF. For the CDR3, the DNA is TGTGCCAGCAGCCCGAGGACAGGTTCCTACGAGCAGTACTTC.

The V gene is TRBV7-3, the J gene TRBJ1-5; TRBD1 aligns across 8 bases. The V gene end was trimmed by 7 bases and the J gene end by 6 bases; junction bases not matched to a gene: 20. The germline gives CDR1 SGHTA, CDR2 FQGTGA. This CDR3 has 18 residues. The CDR3 sequence: CASNSFSGGEGRAQPQHF. CDR3 bases: TGTGCCAGCAACTCCTTCTCAGGGGGCGAAGGGCGGGCTCAGCCCCAGCATTTT.

This chain connects TRBV9 to TRBJ1-5; 11 bases map to TRBD1. The germline V gene encodes CDR1 SGDLS and CDR2 YYNGEE. V lost 0 bases to trimming and J lost 5 bases; unmatched junction nucleotides: 1. CDR3 length equals 15 residues. The CDR3 DNA reads as TGTGCCAGCAGCGTAGGGACAGGGGGCGATCAGCCCCAGCATTTT. Its protein is CASSVGTGGDQPQHF.

The rearrangement joins TRBV18 to TRBJ2-7, with a possible D match to TRBD2 (6 bases). The CDR3 has 12 residues. The germline V gene has CDR1 KGHSH and CDR2 LQKENI. The germline V and J ends were trimmed by 1 base and 7 bases, with 8 bases remaining between them. Here the CDR3 reads CASSPLGREQYF. Here the CDR3 DNA reads TGTGCCAGCTCACCACTTGGGAGGGAGCAGTACTTC.

The V call is TRBV7-3, the J call TRBJ1-1; no reliable D call. The V gene's germline CDR1 is SGHTA and CDR2 FQGTGA. The CDR3 runs to 13 residues. Trimming removed 5 bases at V and 4 bases at J, with 11 bases between. CDR3 residues: CASSDLRGTEAFF. Here the CDR3 DNA reads TGTGCCAGCAGCGATCTCCGGGGCACTGAAGCTTTCTTT.

The chain uses TRBV19 and TRBJ2-1, with 10 bases identical to TRBD2. The CDR3 contains 16 residues. Unmatched junction bases numbered 7, after V lost 6 bases and J lost 2 bases. CDR1 and CDR2 from the germline V gene are LNHDA and SQIVND (reference sequence). DNA for the CDR3: TGTGCCAGTAGAAATTGGACTAGCGGTCCCTACAATGAGCAGTTCTTC. Protein product: CASRNWTSGPYNEQFF.